Sequencing of this TCR beta chain was carried out in a study of blood T cell repertoires in COVID-19. About the study: The origin of the acute and convalescent COVID-19 samples was the United States, Italy and Spain.

V shed 3 bases and J 0 bases; nucleotides not matched to a gene: 11. Per germline, CDR1 LNHDA and CDR2 SQIVND (reference sequence). There are 21 residues in the CDR3. Measured with immunoSEQ multiplex PCR; TCRdb has only the in-frame clones, and not every one. The data show 150,000 to 200,000 clones, about 88% seen once. V gene TRBV19 combines with J gene TRBJ2-1; the match to TRBD2 covers 16 bases. The sequencing input was peripheral blood. The TCR comes from a human donor in a cohort sampled during active COVID-19. The chain's CDR3 is CASSIGAPGLAGGLSYNEQFF. The DNA for the CDR3 is TGTGCCAGTAGTATCGGCGCTCCGGGACTAGCGGGAGGGCTCTCCTACAATGAGCAGTTCTTC. The full variable domain, with the rest looked up from reference TRBV19 and TRBJ2-1, is DGGITQSPKYLFRKEGQNVTLSCEQNLNHDAMYWYRQDPGQGLRLIYYSQIVNDFQKGDIAEGYSVSREKKESFPLTVTSAQKNPTAFYLCASSIGAPGLAGGLSYNEQFFGPGTRLTVL.